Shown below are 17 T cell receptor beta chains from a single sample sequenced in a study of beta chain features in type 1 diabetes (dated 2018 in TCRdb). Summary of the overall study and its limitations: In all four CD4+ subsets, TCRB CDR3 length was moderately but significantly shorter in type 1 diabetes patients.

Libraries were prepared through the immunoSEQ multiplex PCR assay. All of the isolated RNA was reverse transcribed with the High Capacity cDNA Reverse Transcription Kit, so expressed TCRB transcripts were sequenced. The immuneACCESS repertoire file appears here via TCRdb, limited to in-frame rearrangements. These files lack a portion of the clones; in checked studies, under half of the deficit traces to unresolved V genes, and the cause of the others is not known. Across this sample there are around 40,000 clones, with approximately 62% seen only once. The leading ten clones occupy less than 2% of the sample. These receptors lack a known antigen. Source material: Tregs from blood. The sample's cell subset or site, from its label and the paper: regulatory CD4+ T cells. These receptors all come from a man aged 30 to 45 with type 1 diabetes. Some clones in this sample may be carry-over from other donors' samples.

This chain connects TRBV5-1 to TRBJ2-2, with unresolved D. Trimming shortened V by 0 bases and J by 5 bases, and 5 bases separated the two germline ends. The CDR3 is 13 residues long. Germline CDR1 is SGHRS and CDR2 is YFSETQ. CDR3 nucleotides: TGCGCCAGCAGCTTGGGTTCAACCGGGGAGCTGTTTTTT. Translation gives CASSLGSTGELFF.

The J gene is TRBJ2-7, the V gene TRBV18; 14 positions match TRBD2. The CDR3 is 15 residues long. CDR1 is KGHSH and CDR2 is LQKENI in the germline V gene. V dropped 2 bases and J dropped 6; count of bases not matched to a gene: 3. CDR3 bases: TGTGCCAGCTCACCAGGACTAGCGGGGGGTGGCGAGCAGTACTTC. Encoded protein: CASSPGLAGGGEQYF.

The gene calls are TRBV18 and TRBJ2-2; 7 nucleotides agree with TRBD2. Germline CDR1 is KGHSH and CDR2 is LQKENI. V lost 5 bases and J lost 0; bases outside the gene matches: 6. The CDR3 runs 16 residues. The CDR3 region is CASSTRLAANTGELFF. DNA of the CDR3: TGTGCCAGCTCAACCCGCCTAGCGGCGAACACCGGGGAGCTGTTTTTT.

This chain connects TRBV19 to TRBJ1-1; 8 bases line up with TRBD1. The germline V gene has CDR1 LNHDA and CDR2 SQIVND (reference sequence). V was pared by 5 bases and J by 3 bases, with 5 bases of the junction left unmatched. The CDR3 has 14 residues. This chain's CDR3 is CASSQGAYYTEAFF. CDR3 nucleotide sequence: TGTGCCAGTAGTCAGGGGGCTTACTACACTGAAGCTTTCTTT.

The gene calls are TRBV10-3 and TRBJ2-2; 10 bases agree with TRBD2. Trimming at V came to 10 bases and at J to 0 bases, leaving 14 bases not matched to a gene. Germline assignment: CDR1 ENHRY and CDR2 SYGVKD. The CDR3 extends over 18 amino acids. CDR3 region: CATLRGIAGGTNTGELFF. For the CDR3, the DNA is TGTGCCACCCTAAGGGGAATAGCGGGGGGCACGAACACCGGGGAGCTGTTTTTT.

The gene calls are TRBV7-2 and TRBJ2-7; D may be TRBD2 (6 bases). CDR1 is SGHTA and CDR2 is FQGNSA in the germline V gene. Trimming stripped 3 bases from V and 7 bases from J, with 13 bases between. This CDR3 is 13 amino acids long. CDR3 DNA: TGTGCCAGCAGCTTTTTCCAGGGAGGAGAGCAGTACTTC. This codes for CASSFFQGGEQYF.

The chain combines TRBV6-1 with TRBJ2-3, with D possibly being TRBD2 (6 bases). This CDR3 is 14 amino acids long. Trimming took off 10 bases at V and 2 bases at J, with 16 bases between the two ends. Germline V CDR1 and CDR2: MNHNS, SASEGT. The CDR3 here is CATRGLVHTDTQYF. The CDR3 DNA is TGTGCCACCCGGGGACTTGTTCACACAGATACGCAGTATTTT.

Written as DNA, the CDR3 is TGCAGCGTTCAGGGGGGCGCCACTGAAGCTTTCTTT. It yields the protein CSVQGGATEAFF. The rearrangement joins TRBV29-1 to TRBJ1-1; the match to TRBD1 covers 7 bases. There are 12 residues in the CDR3. Germline V gene data show CDR1 as SQVTM and CDR2 as ANQGSEA. V lost 5 bases to trimming and J lost 4 bases; unmatched junction nucleotides: 4.

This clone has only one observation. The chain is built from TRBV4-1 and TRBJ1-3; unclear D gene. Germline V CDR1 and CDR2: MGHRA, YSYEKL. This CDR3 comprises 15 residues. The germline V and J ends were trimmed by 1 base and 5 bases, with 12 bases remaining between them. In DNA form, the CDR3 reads TGCGCCAGCAGCCAAGTTGGAGGGCGGCGAAACACCATATATTTT. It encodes CASSQVGGRRNTIYF.

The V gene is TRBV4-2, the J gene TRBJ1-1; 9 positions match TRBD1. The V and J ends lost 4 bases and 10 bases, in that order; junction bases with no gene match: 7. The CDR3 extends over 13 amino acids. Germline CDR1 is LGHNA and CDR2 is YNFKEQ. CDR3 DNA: TGTGCCAGCAGCCGCACAGGGGGCGGTGGAGCTTTCTTT. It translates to CASSRTGGGGAFF.

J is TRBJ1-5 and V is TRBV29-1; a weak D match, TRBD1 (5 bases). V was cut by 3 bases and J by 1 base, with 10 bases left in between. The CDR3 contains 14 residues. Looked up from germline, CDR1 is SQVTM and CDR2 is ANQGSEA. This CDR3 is CSVDQGMSNQPQHF. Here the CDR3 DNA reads TGCAGCGTTGACCAGGGAATGAGCAATCAGCCCCAGCATTTT.

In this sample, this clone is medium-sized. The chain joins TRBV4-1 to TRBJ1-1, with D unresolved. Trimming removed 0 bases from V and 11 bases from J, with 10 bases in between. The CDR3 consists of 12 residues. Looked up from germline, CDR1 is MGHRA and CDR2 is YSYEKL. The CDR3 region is CASSQDRRRAFF. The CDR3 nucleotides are TGCGCCAGCAGCCAAGATAGGCGGAGGGCTTTCTTT.

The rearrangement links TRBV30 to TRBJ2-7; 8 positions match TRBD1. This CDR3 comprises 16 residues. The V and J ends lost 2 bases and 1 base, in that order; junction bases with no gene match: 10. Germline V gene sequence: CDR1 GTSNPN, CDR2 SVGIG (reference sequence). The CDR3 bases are TGTGCCTGGAGTCGACTAGGACAGGGAATATCCTACGAGCAGTACTTC. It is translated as CAWSRLGQGISYEQYF. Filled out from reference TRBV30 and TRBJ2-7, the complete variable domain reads SQTIHQWPATLVQPVGSPLSLECTVEGTSNPNLYWYRQAAGRGLQLLFYSVGIGQISSEVPQNLSASRPQDRQFILSSKKLLLSDSGFYLCAWSRLGQGISYEQYFGPGTRLTVT.

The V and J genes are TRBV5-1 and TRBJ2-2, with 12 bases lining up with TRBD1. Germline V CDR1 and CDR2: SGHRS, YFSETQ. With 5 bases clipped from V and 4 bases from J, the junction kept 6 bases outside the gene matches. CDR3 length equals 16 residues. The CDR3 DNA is TGCGCCAGCAGGCATCCGGGACAGGGGGCCACCGGGGAGCTGTTTTTT. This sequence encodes CASRHPGQGATGELFF.

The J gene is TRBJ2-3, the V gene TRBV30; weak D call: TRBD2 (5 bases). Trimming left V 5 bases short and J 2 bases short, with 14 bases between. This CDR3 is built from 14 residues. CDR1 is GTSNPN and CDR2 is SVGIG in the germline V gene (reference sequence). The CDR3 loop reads CAWAEAGPTDTQYF. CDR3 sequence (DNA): TGTGCCTGGGCGGAGGCTGGTCCCACAGATACGCAGTATTTT.

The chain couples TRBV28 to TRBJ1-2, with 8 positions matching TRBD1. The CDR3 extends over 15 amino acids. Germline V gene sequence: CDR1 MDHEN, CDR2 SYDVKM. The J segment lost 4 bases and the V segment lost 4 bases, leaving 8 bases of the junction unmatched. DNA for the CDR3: TGTGCCAGCAGTTACCGGGCAGGGGGCGGCTATGGCTACACCTTC. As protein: CASSYRAGGGYGYTF.

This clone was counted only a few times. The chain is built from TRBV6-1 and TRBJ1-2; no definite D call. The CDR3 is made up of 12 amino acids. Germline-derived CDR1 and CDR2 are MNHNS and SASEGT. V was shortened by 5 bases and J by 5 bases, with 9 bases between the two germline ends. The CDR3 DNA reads TGTGCCAGCAGTCCCGGGGAGTATGGCTACACCTTC. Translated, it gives CASSPGEYGYTF.